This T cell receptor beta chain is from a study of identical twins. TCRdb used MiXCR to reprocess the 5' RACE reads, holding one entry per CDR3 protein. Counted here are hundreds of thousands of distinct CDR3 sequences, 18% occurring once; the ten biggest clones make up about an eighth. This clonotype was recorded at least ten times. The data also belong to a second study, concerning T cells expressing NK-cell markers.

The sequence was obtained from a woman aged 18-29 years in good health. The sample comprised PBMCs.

CDR3 sequence reads: CASSPGTGGTEAFF. The CDR3 nucleotides are TGTGCCAGCAGCCCAGGGACAGGGGGAACTGAAGCTTTCTTT. The chain combines TRBV12-3 or TRBV12-4 with TRBJ1-1; TRBD1 matches 11 bases. This CDR3 is 14 amino acids long. J lost 5 bases, V lost 6 bases, and 5 bases had no gene match.